This TCR beta chain was captured in a study of shared clonotypes between healthy human individuals. Study-wide results and caveats: Enrolling few donors narrowed the genetic and exposure-history diversity that was represented. The four-donor shared clonotypes exceeded non-shared clonotypes in generation probability, with non-shared ones scoring lower.

TCRdb's table, derived via immunoSEQ multiplex PCR, lists solely in-frame clones and lacks some. The sample contains more than 400,000 clones, around 96% of which appear only once. A word on this clone: Its antigen is unknown.

Germline loops: CDR1 SGDLS, CDR2 YYNGEE. V was clipped by 0 bases and J by 4 bases, with 10 bases between them. The length of the CDR3 is 14 residues. The J gene is TRBJ2-5, the V gene TRBV9; the D gene is possibly TRBD2 (5 bases). The specimen was naive CD4+ T cells sorted from blood. Noted subset: CD45RA+ positively selected. This TCR derives from a woman aged 25 to 39 in good health. CDR3 DNA: TGTGCCAGCAGCGTAGGTAGCCTAGCAGAGACCCAGTACTTC. It specifies CASSVGSLAETQYF.